The 18 T cell receptor beta chains presented below share a single source sample, sequenced in a study of CD8+CD57+ T cells in acquired aplastic anemia. Sequencing was done on patients that had shown CD8+CD57+ cell expansion by flow cytometry. TCR beta VDJ and CDR3 profiling used genomic DNA as template. TCRdb processed the reads anew with MiXCR; each CDR3 protein has one entry. The table includes 180,000 or so distinct CDR3 sequences, roughly 65% detected once. The sample consisted of sorted CD4+, CD8+, or CD8+CD57+ T cells (not recorded which) from PBMCs. All receptors come from a human donor with aplastic anemia.

V gene TRBV29-1 combines with J gene TRBJ1-6; D unclear. The length of the CDR3 is 12 residues. Germline CDR1 reads SQVTM; CDR2 reads ANQGSEA. With 6 bases removed from V and 10 bases from J, the gap between germline ends came to 13 bases. The CDR3 is CSVRLEFSPLHF. Written as DNA, the CDR3 is TGCAGCGTCCGACTGGAGTTCTCACCCCTCCACTTT.

The CDR3 here is CASSIPGRGVSDGYTF. The CDR3 DNA sequence: TGTGCCAGTAGTATACCGGGCAGGGGGGTCTCAGATGGCTACACCTTC. This rearrangement joins TRBV19 to TRBJ1-2; 7 positions match TRBD1. CDR1 and CDR2 from the germline V gene are LNHDA and SQIVND (reference sequence). V was pared by 2 bases and J by 6 bases, with 12 bases of the junction left unmatched. The CDR3 sequence is 16 residues long. The full variable domain, rest sourced from reference TRBV19 and TRBJ1-2, is DGGITQSPKYLFRKEGQNVTLSCEQNLNHDAMYWYRQDPGQGLRLIYYSQIVNDFQKGDIAEGYSVSREKKESFPLTVTSAQKNPTAFYLCASSIPGRGVSDGYTFGSGTRLTVV.

This clonotype was seen more than once but under ten times. The junction shows a germline mismatch at one end, possibly a read error. This rearrangement joins TRBV7-7 to TRBJ2-7, with a weak D call TRBD1 (6 bases). CDR3 length: 13 amino acids. Germline V gene lookup returns CDR1 SSHAT and CDR2 FNYEAQ (reference sequence). CDR3 in amino acids: CASSFRQADEQYF. CDR3 nucleotide sequence: TGTGCTAGCAGCTTCCGACAGGCCGACGAGCAGTACTTC.

This clonotype has a handful of counts. Germline is not matched at one junction end, which may reflect a read error. This rearrangement joins TRBV7-9 to TRBJ2-1, with D perhaps assigned TRBD1 or TRBD2 (5 bases each). The CDR3 is made up of 9 amino acids. In germline, CDR1 is SEHNR, CDR2 FQNEAQ (reference sequence). The CDR3: CASSPPGRF. The CDR3 region has the DNA TGTGCCAGCAGCCCGCCGGGACGCTTC.

There are many counts of this clonotype. The chain links TRBV7-6 to TRBJ1-1; unclear D gene. Per germline, CDR1 SGHVS and CDR2 FNYEAQ. Trimming shortened V by 0 bases and J by 0 bases, and 8 bases separated the two germline ends. This CDR3 comprises 15 residues. CDR3 DNA: TGTGCCAGCAGCTTAGCGCCGCGGGTGAACACTGAAGCTTTCTTT. Translated, it gives CASSLAPRVNTEAFF.

The genes are TRBV7-6 and TRBJ2-7; TRBD1 agrees at 8 bases. Looked up from germline, CDR1 is SGHVS and CDR2 is FNYEAQ. J gave up 6 bases and V 3 bases, and 10 bases lay outside the gene matches. The CDR3 is 15 residues long. CDR3 DNA: TGTGCCAGCAGCTTGCATCCCGGGACAGGACCCGAGCAGTACTTC. This sequence encodes CASSLHPGTGPEQYF.

This clonotype was seen just once. This chain links TRBV10-3 with TRBJ1-1; D not certain. The CDR3 runs to 14 residues. Between the trimmed V and J ends, which lost 7 bases and 1 base, there was a span of 13 bases. Germline CDR1 reads ENHRY; CDR2 reads SYGVKD. Here the CDR3 DNA reads TGTGCCATCATGCCCGGGATAGGGAACACTGAAGCTTTCTTT. Translating gives CAIMPGIGNTEAFF.

This clonotype was seen at least ten times. The chain carries TRBV4-1 and TRBJ2-7, with 7 bases fitting TRBD1. J gave up 2 bases and V 1 base, and 2 bases lay outside the gene matches. There are 14 residues in the CDR3. CDR1 MGHRA and CDR2 YSYEKL come from the germline V gene. CDR3 nucleotides: TGCGCCAGCAGCCAAGGTCAGGGGGCCTACGAGCAGTACTTC. This gives the protein CASSQGQGAYEQYF.

This clonotype came up many times. V gene TRBV4-2 combines with J gene TRBJ2-6; D may match TRBD1 or TRBD2 (6 bases each). CDR3 length equals 17 residues. The germline gives CDR1 LGHNA, CDR2 YNFKEQ. V was pared by 4 bases and J by 4 bases, with 17 bases between. In nucleotides, the CDR3 is TGTGCCAGCAGCCTGGGGGGCGGACGGGCGGGGGCCAACGTCCTGACTTTC. Amino acids: CASSLGGGRAGANVLTF.

The chain joins TRBV15 to TRBJ2-7; 11 bases align to TRBD2. The germline V gene has CDR1 LNHNV and CDR2 YYDKDF (reference sequence). V shed 0 bases and J 3 bases; nucleotides not matched to a gene: 1. The CDR3 has 15 amino acids. The CDR3 loop is CATSRELAGDYEQYF. CDR3 sequence (DNA): TGTGCCACCAGCAGAGAACTAGCGGGAGACTACGAGCAGTACTTC.

This clonotype turned up a few times. The chain combines TRBV25-1 with TRBJ1-2, with no clear D. Germline assignment: CDR1 MGHDK and CDR2 SYGVNS. This CDR3 contains 10 residues. V dropped 2 bases and J dropped 6 bases, with 1 base sitting between them. CDR3: CASSEDGYTF. The CDR3 coding sequence is TGTGCCAGCAGTGAAGATGGCTACACCTTC.

Details on this clonotype: The germline gene is not matched at one end of the junction; a read error may be the cause. The chain recombines TRBV7-9 with TRBJ1-6; 9 bases fit TRBD1. Germline values: CDR1 SEHNR, CDR2 FQNEAQ (reference sequence). There are 15 residues in the CDR3. Written as DNA, the CDR3 is TGTGCCAGCAGCTTACGACAGGGGGTTAATTCACCCCTCTACTTT. Encoded protein: CASSLRQGVNSPLYF.

The chain links TRBV7-2 to TRBJ1-2, with 7 bases aligning to TRBD1. Germline V CDR1 and CDR2: SGHTA, FQGNSA. J lost 7 bases, V lost 0 bases, and 11 bases had no gene match. The CDR3 totals 16 residues. The CDR3 coding sequence is TGTGCCAGCAGCTTAGCGGGAAGGGGGCGAGAGTCTGGCTACACCTTC. This encodes CASSLAGRGRESGYTF.

V is TRBV20-1 and J is TRBJ2-5; 7 bases map to TRBD2. Germline trimming cut 5 bases from V and 3 bases from J; bases unmatched to any gene: 9. Germline V gene sequence: CDR1 DFQATT, CDR2 SNEGSKA (reference sequence). The CDR3 has 14 residues. The CDR3 DNA reads as TGCAGTGCTCATCGCGGGGGACCTAAAGAGACCCAGTACTTC. It translates to CSAHRGGPKETQYF.

V and J are TRBV12-3 or TRBV12-4 and TRBJ2-3; D is perhaps TRBD2 (5 bases). With 3 bases removed from V and 1 base from J, the gap between germline ends came to 11 bases. The CDR3 extends over 15 amino acids. The CDR3 protein is CASSFEQRCTDTQYF. The DNA for the CDR3 is TGTGCCAGCAGTTTTGAGCAGCGGTGCACAGATACGCAGTATTTT.

This clonotype was detected ten times or more. The genes are TRBV19 and TRBJ1-5; TRBD1 aligns across 8 bases. From germline, CDR1 is LNHDA and CDR2 SQIVND (reference sequence). The CDR3 extends over 15 amino acids. The V segment lost 6 bases and the J segment 6 bases; nucleotides outside the gene matches: 10. CDR3 nucleotide sequence: TGTGCCAGTAGACTGACAGGGGATGGCGGTCAGCCCCAGCATTTT. It encodes CASRLTGDGGQPQHF.

The chain carries TRBV7-9 and TRBJ1-6; 9 bases are shared with TRBD1. V shed 5 bases and J 7 bases; nucleotides not matched to a gene: 6. Germline V CDR1 and CDR2: SEHNR, FQNEAQ (reference sequence). There are 15 residues in the CDR3. CDR3 region: CASSLQGAGNSPLHF. The CDR3 bases are TGTGCCAGCAGCCTACAGGGGGCGGGAAATTCACCCCTCCACTTT.

V is TRBV2 and J is TRBJ2-3; no definite D call. Germline V gene sequence: CDR1 SNHLY, CDR2 FYNNEI. The V end lost 5 bases, the J end lost 2 bases, and 5 bases lay between the germline ends. The CDR3 runs 12 residues. The CDR3 protein is CASSISTDTQYF. For the CDR3, the DNA is TGTGCCAGCAGTATTTCCACAGATACGCAGTATTTT.